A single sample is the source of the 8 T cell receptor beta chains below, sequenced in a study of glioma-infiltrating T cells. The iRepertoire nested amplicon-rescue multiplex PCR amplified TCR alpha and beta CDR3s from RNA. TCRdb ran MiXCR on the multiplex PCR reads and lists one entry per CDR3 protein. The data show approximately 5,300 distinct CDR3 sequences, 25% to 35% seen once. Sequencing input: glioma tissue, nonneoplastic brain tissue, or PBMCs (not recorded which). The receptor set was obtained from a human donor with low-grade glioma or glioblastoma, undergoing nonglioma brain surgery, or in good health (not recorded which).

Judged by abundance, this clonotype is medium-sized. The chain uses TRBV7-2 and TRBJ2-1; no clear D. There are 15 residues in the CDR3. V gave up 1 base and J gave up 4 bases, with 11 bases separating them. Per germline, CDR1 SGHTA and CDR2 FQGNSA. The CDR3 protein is CASSLDLLPYNEQFF. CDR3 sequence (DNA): TGTGCCAGCAGCTTAGATCTTCTCCCTTACAATGAGCAGTTCTTC.

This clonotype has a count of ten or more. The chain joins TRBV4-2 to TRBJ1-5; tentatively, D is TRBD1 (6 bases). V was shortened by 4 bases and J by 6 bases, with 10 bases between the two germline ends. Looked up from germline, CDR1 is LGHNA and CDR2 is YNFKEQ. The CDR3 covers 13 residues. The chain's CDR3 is CASSLIQGQPQHF. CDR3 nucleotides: TGTGCCAGCAGCCTGATACAGGGTCAGCCCCAGCATTTT.

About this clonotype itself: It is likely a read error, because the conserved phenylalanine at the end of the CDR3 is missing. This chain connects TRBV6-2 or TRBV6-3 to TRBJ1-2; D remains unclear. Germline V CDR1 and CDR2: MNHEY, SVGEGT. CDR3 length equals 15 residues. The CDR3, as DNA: TGTGCCAGCAGGAGACGGGGAGAGGCCAACTATGGATACACCTTA. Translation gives CASRRRGEANYGYTL.

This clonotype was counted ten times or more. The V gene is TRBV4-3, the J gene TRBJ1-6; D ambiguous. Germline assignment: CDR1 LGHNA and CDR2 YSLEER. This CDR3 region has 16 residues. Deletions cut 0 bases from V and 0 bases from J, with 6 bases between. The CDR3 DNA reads TGCGCCAGCAGCCAAGACCCGAGCTCCTATAATTCACCCCTCCACTTT. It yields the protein CASSQDPSSYNSPLHF.

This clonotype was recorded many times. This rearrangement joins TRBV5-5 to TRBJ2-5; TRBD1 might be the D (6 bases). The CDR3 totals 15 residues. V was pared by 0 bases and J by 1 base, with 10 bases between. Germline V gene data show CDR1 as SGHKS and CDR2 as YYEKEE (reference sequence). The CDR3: CASSLAPGVQETQYF. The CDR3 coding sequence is TGTGCCAGCAGCTTGGCCCCAGGGGTCCAAGAGACCCAGTACTTC. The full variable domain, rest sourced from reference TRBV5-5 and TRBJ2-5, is DAGVTQSPTHLIKTRGQQVTLRCSPISGHKSVSWYQQVLGQGPQFIFQYYEKEERGRGNFPDRFSARQFPNYSSELNVNALLLGDSALYLCASSLAPGVQETQYFGPGTRLLVL.

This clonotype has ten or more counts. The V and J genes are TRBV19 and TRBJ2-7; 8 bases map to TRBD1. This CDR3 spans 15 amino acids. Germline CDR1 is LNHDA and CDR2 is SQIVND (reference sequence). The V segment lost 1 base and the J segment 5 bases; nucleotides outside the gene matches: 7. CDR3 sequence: CASSIVGTGGDEQYV. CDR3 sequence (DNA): TGTGCCAGTAGTATAGTGGGGACAGGAGGCGACGAGCAGTACGTC.

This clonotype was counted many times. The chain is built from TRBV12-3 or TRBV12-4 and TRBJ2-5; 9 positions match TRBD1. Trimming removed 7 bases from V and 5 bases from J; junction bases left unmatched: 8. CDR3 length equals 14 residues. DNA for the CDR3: TGTGCCAGCACCCCTCACAGGGGGCGGGAGACCCAGTACTTC. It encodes CASTPHRGRETQYF.

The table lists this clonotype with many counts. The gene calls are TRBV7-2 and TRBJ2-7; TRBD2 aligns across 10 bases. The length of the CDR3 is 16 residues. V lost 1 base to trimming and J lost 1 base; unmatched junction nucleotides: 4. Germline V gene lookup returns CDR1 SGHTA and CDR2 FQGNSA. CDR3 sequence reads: CASSLVAGGSSYEQYF. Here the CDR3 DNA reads TGTGCCAGCAGCTTAGTAGCGGGAGGAAGTTCCTACGAGCAGTACTTC.